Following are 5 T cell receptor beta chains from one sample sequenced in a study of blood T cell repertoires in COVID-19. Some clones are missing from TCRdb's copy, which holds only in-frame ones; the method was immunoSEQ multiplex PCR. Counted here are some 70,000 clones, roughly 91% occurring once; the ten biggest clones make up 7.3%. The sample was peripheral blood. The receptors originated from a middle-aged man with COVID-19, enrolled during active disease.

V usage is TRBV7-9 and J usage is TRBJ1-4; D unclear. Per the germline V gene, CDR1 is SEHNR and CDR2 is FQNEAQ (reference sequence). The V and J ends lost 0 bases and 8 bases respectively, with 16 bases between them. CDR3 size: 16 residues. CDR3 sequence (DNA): TGTGCCAGCAGCTTAGCGGTCGGTGTTGGCGGGGAAAAACTGTTTTTT. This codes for CASSLAVGVGGEKLFF.

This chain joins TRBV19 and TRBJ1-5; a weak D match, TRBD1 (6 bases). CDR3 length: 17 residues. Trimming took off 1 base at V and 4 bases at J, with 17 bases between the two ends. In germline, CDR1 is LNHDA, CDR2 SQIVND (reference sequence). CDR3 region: CASSIARGPGGNQPQHF. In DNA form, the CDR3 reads TGTGCCAGTAGTATAGCGCGGGGGCCAGGAGGTAATCAGCCCCAGCATTTT. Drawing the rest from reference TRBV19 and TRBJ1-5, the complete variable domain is DGGITQSPKYLFRKEGQNVTLSCEQNLNHDAMYWYRQDPGQGLRLIYYSQIVNDFQKGDIAEGYSVSREKKESFPLTVTSAQKNPTAFYLCASSIARGPGGNQPQHFGDGTRLSIL.

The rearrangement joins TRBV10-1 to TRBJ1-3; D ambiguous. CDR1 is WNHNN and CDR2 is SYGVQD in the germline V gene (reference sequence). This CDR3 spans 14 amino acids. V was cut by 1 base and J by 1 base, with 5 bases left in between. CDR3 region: CASSEFESGNTIYF. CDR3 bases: TGCGCCAGCAGTGAGTTTGAGTCTGGAAACACCATATATTTT.

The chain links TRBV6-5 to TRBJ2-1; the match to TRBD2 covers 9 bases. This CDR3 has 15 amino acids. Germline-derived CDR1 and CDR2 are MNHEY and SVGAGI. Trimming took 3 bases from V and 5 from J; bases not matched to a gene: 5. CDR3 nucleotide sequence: TGTGCCAGCAGTTATCAGGCTAGCGGGAACAATGAGCAGTTCTTC. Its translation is CASSYQASGNNEQFF.

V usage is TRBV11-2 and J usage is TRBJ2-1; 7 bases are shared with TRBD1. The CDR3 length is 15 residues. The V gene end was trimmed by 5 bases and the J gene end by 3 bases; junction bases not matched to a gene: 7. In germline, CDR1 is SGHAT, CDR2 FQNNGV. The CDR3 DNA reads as TGTGCCAGCAGCCCTAACAGGGGCGACTACAATGAGCAGTTCTTC. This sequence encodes CASSPNRGDYNEQFF.